Each of the 20 T cell receptor beta chains below was sequenced from the same sample in a study of beta chain features in type 1 diabetes. Findings of the study overall: When Type 1 diabetes patients were examined, their TCRB CDR3s proved moderately but significantly shorter in all four CD4+ subsets.

No cognate antigen is known for these TCRs. TCRB transcripts that were expressed got sequenced, as all of the isolated RNA had been reverse transcribed. Here immunoSEQ multiplex PCR was the method, and the copy in TCRdb shows in-frame clones only, minus some. The sample contains 200,000 to 250,000 clones, under 20% of which appear only once. Sequencing input: naive CD4+ T cells from blood. Receptors were obtained from a young man with type 1 diabetes.

CDR3 DNA: TGTGCCAGCTTCTCCAGGGGCGAAGAGACCCAGTACTTC. Its translation is CASFSRGEETQYF. The chain carries TRBV2 and TRBJ2-5; D possibly corresponds to TRBD1 (6 bases). V lost 8 bases to trimming and J lost 3 bases, with 13 bases between them. The CDR3 covers 13 residues. Germline values: CDR1 SNHLY, CDR2 FYNNEI. Based on the CDR3 plus reference TRBV2 and TRBJ2-5, the full variable domain is EPEVTQTPSHQVTQMGQEVILRCVPISNHLYFYWYRQILGQKVEFLVSFYNNEISEKSEIFDDQFSVERPDGSNFTLKIRSTKLEDSAMYFCASFSRGEETQYFGPGTRLLVL.

The chain recombines TRBV7-2 with TRBJ2-5; D possibly matches TRBD1 or TRBD2 (5 bases each). V shed 5 bases and J shed 4 bases, with 17 bases lying between them. The CDR3 spans 15 residues. CDR1 is SGHTA and CDR2 is FQGNSA in the germline V gene. For the CDR3, the DNA is TGTGCCAGCAGCCCATCGGGGATGAGGGGAGAGACCCAGTACTTC. It translates to CASSPSGMRGETQYF.

The V gene is TRBV29-1, the J gene TRBJ2-5, with a weak D call TRBD2 (5 bases). The CDR3 runs 13 residues. Germline V CDR1 and CDR2: SQVTM, ANQGSEA. Trimming left V 4 bases short and J 5 bases short, with 14 bases between. In DNA form, the CDR3 reads TGCAGCGTTGGAGGGAGACTCCGGGAGACCCAGTACTTC. Its protein product is CSVGGRLRETQYF.

This chain joins TRBV5-1 and TRBJ2-3; 11 bases map to TRBD2. The germline gives CDR1 SGHRS, CDR2 YFSETQ. Trimming cost V 4 bases and J 2 bases; bases outside gene matches: 3. The CDR3 totals 15 residues. DNA for the CDR3: TGCGCCAGCAGCGGGACTAGCGGTTACACAGATACGCAGTATTTT. Translated, it gives CASSGTSGYTDTQYF.

This clone showed up just a few times. V usage is TRBV7-9 and J usage is TRBJ2-5; D gene unclear. Between the trimmed V and J ends, which lost 3 bases and 3 bases, there was a span of 8 bases. CDR1 SEHNR and CDR2 FQNEAQ come from the germline V gene (reference sequence). The CDR3 is made up of 13 amino acids. The CDR3 DNA is TGTGCCAGCAGCTTTAGCCTAGAAGAGACCCAGTACTTC. Translation: CASSFSLEETQYF.

The chain joins TRBV10-3 to TRBJ2-5, with TRBD1 identical over 9 bases. The CDR3 covers 15 residues. Germline V gene sequence: CDR1 ENHRY, CDR2 SYGVKD. The ends lost 3 bases at V and 4 bases at J; junction bases unmatched: 6. The CDR3: CAISDRDRVRETQYF. CDR3 DNA sequence: TGTGCCATCAGTGACCGGGACAGGGTACGAGAGACCCAGTACTTC.

The V and J genes are TRBV29-1 and TRBJ1-2, with D maybe TRBD1 (5 bases). Germline V CDR1 and CDR2: SQVTM, ANQGSEA. The CDR3 has 13 amino acids. Trimming left V 6 bases short and J 0 bases short, with 11 bases between. The CDR3 sequence is CSVGDGPNYGYTF. CDR3 DNA: TGCAGCGTGGGGGACGGACCTAACTATGGCTACACCTTC.

This clone showed up just a few times. The chain has TRBV9 and TRBJ1-1; tentative D call: TRBD1 (6 bases). The CDR3 spans 16 residues. In germline, CDR1 is SGDLS, CDR2 YYNGEE. Trimming stripped 1 base from V and 0 bases from J, with 13 bases between. CDR3 protein: CASSVTGGQMNTEAFF. CDR3 DNA: TGTGCCAGCAGCGTAACGGGAGGACAGATGAACACTGAAGCTTTCTTT.

The genes are TRBV5-1 and TRBJ2-3; D is unresolved. The CDR3 length is 16 residues. V gave up 4 bases and J gave up 8 bases, with 23 bases separating them. Per the germline V gene, CDR1 is SGHRS and CDR2 is YFSETQ. The CDR3 region has the DNA TGCGCCAGCAGCATCCTGGGGTCGCTTCTTTTAGGTACGCAGTATTTT. Translated, it gives CASSILGSLLLGTQYF.

As DNA, the CDR3 is TGTGCCAGCAGCGAAACAGGGTTTTCCTACGAGCAGTACTTC. It encodes CASSETGFSYEQYF. V is TRBV9 and J is TRBJ2-7; TRBD1 might be the D (6 bases). Trimming pared 3 bases from V and 1 base from J, leaving 11 bases between. The CDR3 covers 14 residues. Germline V CDR1 and CDR2: SGDLS, YYNGEE.

There are a few counts of this clone. V is TRBV29-1 and J is TRBJ2-7, with D possibly TRBD1 on 5 matching bases. CDR1 and CDR2 from the germline V gene are SQVTM and ANQGSEA. With 2 bases removed from V and 4 bases from J, the gap between germline ends came to 12 bases. The CDR3 spans 13 residues. This chain's CDR3 is CSVERSGWYEQYF. In nucleotides, the CDR3 is TGCAGCGTTGAAAGGTCAGGGTGGTACGAGCAGTACTTC.

This clone was observed a few times. The chain joins TRBV19 to TRBJ2-7, with TRBD2 identical over 13 bases. This CDR3 is 14 amino acids long. V shed 6 bases, J shed 8 bases, and the junction held 7 bases outside the gene matches. Germline V gene sequence: CDR1 LNHDA, CDR2 SQIVND (reference sequence). CDR3: CASSTGLAGAKQYF. In DNA form, the CDR3 reads TGTGCCAGTAGCACCGGACTAGCGGGAGCGAAGCAGTACTTC.

This rearrangement joins TRBV19 to TRBJ2-7; TRBD1 aligns across 8 bases. CDR3 length: 10 amino acids. The J segment lost 7 bases and the V segment lost 9 bases, leaving 2 bases of the junction unmatched. Germline CDR1 LNHDA, CDR2 SQIVND (reference sequence). CDR3 in amino acids: CARDREEQYF. The DNA for the CDR3 is TGTGCCAGGGACAGGGAAGAGCAGTACTTC.

This clone was observed a handful of times. The rearrangement uses TRBV29-1 and TRBJ2-3; D possibly corresponds to TRBD2 (5 bases). Trimming took 7 bases from V and 3 from J, leaving 5 bases between them. Germline lookup yields CDR1 SQVTM and CDR2 ANQGSEA. The CDR3 runs 10 residues. CDR3 nucleotide sequence: TGCAGCGGAGGGACAGATACGCAGTATTTT. Protein product: CSGGTDTQYF.

This clone turned up a few times. CDR3 residues: CSVERTSGRSEQFF. CDR3 DNA: TGCAGCGTTGAAAGGACTAGCGGGAGAAGTGAGCAGTTCTTC. This sequence joins TRBV29-1 and TRBJ2-1, with 13 bases identical to TRBD2. Germline V lookup: CDR1 SQVTM, CDR2 ANQGSEA. This CDR3 region has 14 residues. The junction had 4 bases not matched to a gene; V was cut back by 2 bases and J by 9 bases.

This clone was observed a handful of times. The gene calls are TRBV29-1 and TRBJ2-1, with D maybe TRBD2 (5 bases). The CDR3 loop spans 12 amino acids. Germline CDR1 and CDR2: SQVTM and ANQGSEA. The ends were cut back, 8 bases at V and 1 base at J, with 9 bases in the middle. The CDR3 loop reads CSFSESYNEQFF. CDR3 in DNA: TGCAGCTTTAGCGAGTCCTACAATGAGCAGTTCTTC.

This clone was observed a few times. This chain joins TRBV5-4 and TRBJ2-5; D is ambiguous. Trimming stripped 2 bases from V and 5 bases from J, with 4 bases between. Germline-derived CDR1 and CDR2 are SGHNT and YYREEE (reference sequence). This CDR3 contains 11 residues. The CDR3 sequence: CASSLYETQYF. The CDR3 DNA sequence: TGTGCCAGCAGCTTATATGAGACCCAGTACTTC.

This clone appeared a single time. This chain joins TRBV9 and TRBJ2-5; D is undetermined. Germline V gene sequence: CDR1 SGDLS, CDR2 YYNGEE. The CDR3 spans 12 residues. Trimming removed 0 bases from V and 5 bases from J, with 5 bases in between. The CDR3 DNA reads as TGTGCCAGCAGCGTAGTACGGGAGACCCAGTACTTC. It specifies CASSVVRETQYF.

This clone was picked up a small number of times. The chain joins TRBV4-1 to TRBJ2-5, with 11 bases lining up with TRBD2. CDR3 size: 16 residues. CDR1 and CDR2 from the germline V gene are MGHRA and YSYEKL. V dropped 0 bases and J dropped 4; count of bases not matched to a gene: 4. The DNA of the CDR3 is TGCGCCAGCAGCCAAGATGGTAGCGGGAGGGGAGAGACCCAGTACTTC. Its translation is CASSQDGSGRGETQYF.

The chain carries TRBV14 and TRBJ2-5; D is unclear. Per germline, CDR1 SGHDN and CDR2 FVKESK. The CDR3 totals 11 residues. Trimming removed 4 bases from V and 5 bases from J, with 5 bases in between. In nucleotides, the CDR3 is TGTGCCAGCAGCCTTCGGGAGACCCAGTACTTC. Its translation: CASSLRETQYF.